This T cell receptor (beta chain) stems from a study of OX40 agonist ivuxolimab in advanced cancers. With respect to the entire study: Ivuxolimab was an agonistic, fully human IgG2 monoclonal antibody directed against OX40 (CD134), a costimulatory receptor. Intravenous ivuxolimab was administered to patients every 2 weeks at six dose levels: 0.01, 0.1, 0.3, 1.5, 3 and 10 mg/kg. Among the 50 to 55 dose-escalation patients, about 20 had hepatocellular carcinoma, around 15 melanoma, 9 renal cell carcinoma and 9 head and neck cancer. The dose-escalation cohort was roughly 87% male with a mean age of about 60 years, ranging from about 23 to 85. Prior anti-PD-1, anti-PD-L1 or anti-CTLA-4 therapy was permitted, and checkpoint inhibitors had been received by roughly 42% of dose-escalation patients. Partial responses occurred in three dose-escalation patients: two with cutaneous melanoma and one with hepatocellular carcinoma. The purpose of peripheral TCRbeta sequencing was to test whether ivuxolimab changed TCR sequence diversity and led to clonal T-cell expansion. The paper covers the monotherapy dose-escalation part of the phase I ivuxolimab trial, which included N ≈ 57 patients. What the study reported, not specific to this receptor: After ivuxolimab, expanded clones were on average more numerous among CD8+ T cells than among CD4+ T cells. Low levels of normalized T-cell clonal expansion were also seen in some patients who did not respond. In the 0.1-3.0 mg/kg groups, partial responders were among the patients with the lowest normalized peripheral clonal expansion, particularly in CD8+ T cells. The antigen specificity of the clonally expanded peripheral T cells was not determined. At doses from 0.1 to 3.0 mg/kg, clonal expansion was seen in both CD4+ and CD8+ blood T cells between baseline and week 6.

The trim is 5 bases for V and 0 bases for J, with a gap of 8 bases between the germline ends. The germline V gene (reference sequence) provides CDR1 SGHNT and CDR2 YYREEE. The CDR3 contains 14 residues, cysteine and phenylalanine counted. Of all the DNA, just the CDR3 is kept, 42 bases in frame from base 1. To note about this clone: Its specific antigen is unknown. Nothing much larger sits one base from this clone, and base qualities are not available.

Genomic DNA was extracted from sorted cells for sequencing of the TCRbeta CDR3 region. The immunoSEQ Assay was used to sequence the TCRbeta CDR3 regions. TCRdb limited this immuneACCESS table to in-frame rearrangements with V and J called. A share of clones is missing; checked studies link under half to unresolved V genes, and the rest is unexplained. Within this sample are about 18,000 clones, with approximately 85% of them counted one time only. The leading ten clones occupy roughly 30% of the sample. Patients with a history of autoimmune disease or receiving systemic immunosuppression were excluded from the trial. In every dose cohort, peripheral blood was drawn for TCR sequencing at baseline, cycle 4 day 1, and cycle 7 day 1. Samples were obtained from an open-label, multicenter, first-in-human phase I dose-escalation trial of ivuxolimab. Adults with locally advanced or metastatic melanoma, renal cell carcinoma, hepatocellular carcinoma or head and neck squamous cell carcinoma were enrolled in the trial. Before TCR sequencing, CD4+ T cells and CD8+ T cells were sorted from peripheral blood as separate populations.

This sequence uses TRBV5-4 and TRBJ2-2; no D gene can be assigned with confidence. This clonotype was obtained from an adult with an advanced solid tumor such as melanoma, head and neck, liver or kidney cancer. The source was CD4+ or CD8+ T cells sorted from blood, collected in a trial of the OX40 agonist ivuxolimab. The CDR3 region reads CASRGPTNTGELFF. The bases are TGTGCCAGCAGAGGTCCTACGAACACCGGGGAGCTGTTTTTT.